The 9 T cell receptor beta chains in this list originate from one sample, sequenced in a study of T cell responses to AZD1222 COVID-19 vaccine. Generated by immunoSEQ multiplex PCR, the TCRdb table keeps only in-frame clones and is missing some. The table lists 87,000 or so clones, approximately 88% of them singletons. Sequenced material: peripheral blood, taken on day 0 of AZD1222 vaccination. The receptors stem from an adult in good health.

The chain uses TRBV29-1 and TRBJ2-7; D possibly uses TRBD1 or TRBD2 (5 bases each). V was shortened by 4 bases and J by 3 bases, with 16 bases between the two germline ends. Germline CDR1 is SQVTM and CDR2 is ANQGSEA. This CDR3 is built from 14 residues. In nucleotides, the CDR3 is TGCAGCGTTGGAGAGTGGGACCTCCTCTACGAGCAGTACTTC. This codes for CSVGEWDLLYEQYF.

The V gene is TRBV19, the J gene TRBJ2-7, with TRBD2 as a possible D gene (5 bases). The CDR3 length is 12 residues. Germline V gene sequence: CDR1 LNHDA, CDR2 SQIVND (reference sequence). Trimming took 4 bases from V and 6 from J, leaving 10 bases between them. CDR3 bases: TGTGCCAGTAGTAGCGCTAGCAGCGAGCAGTACTTC. This sequence encodes CASSSASSEQYF.

This clone ranks as large (0.1 to 1%). The chain links TRBV5-1 to TRBJ1-6; weak D call: TRBD1 (5 bases). The CDR3 spans 19 residues. Per the germline V gene, CDR1 is SGHRS and CDR2 is YFSETQ. The V gene lost 0 bases and the J gene lost 0 bases, with 16 bases spanning the gap. This CDR3 is CASSLAREGVPSYNSPLHF. In DNA, the CDR3 is TGCGCCAGCAGCTTGGCCAGGGAAGGAGTGCCCTCCTATAATTCACCCCTCCACTTT.

The chain couples TRBV19 to TRBJ2-5; 11 bases fit TRBD2. Germline V gene sequence: CDR1 LNHDA, CDR2 SQIVND (reference sequence). The CDR3 loop spans 20 amino acids. Trimming took 3 bases from V and 5 from J; bases not matched to a gene: 20. CDR3 sequence reads: CASSMRRLAGINLRGETQYF. CDR3 nucleotide sequence: TGTGCCAGTAGTATGAGGAGACTAGCGGGAATTAACCTTCGCGGCGAGACCCAGTACTTC. Together with reference TRBV19 and TRBJ2-5, the CDR3 gives the full variable domain: DGGITQSPKYLFRKEGQNVTLSCEQNLNHDAMYWYRQDPGQGLRLIYYSQIVNDFQKGDIAEGYSVSREKKESFPLTVTSAQKNPTAFYLCASSMRRLAGINLRGETQYFGPGTRLLVL.

The rearrangement uses TRBV4-1 and TRBJ1-5; D ambiguous. The CDR3 has 13 amino acids. Germline CDR1 MGHRA, CDR2 YSYEKL. With 2 bases removed from V and 7 bases from J, the gap between germline ends came to 9 bases. For the CDR3, the DNA is TGCGCCAGCAGCCAACAGGAAAGGCAGCCCCAGCATTTT. The encoded protein is CASSQQERQPQHF.

The chain carries TRBV28 and TRBJ2-7; maybe TRBD1 (6 bases). CDR3 size: 13 residues. CDR1 MDHEN and CDR2 SYDVKM come from the germline V gene. V was shortened by 5 bases and J by 3 bases, with 11 bases between the two germline ends. The CDR3 spells CASSGGQNYEQYF. The CDR3 region has the DNA TGTGCCAGCAGTGGGGGCCAGAACTACGAGCAGTACTTC.

This chain connects TRBV7-3 to TRBJ2-5; 8 positions match TRBD2. Germline trimming cut 5 bases from V and 4 bases from J; bases unmatched to any gene: 12. The germline V gene has CDR1 SGHTA and CDR2 FQGTGA. The CDR3 is 16 amino acids. The CDR3 coding sequence is TGTGCCAGCAGCCCGCATACCGGGGGGGCAGGAGAGACCCAGTACTTC. This translates into CASSPHTGGAGETQYF.

The chain combines TRBV5-6 with TRBJ1-1, with 7 nucleotides matching TRBD1. The CDR3 spans 11 residues. With 3 bases clipped from V and 10 bases from J, the junction kept 3 bases outside the gene matches. CDR1 is SGHDT, CDR2 YYEEEE, per germline. The CDR3 loop reads CASSYEGAAFF. Here the CDR3 DNA reads TGTGCCAGCAGCTATGAGGGGGCAGCTTTCTTT. The complete variable domain, with remaining parts taken from reference TRBV5-6 and TRBJ1-1, reads DAGVTQSPTHLIKTRGQQVTLRCSPKSGHDTVSWYQQALGQGPQFIFQYYEEEERQRGNFPDRFSGHQFPNYSSELNVNALLLGDSALYLCASSYEGAAFFGQGTRLTVV.

This clone has just one count. The V and J genes are TRBV5-1 and TRBJ2-1; the match to TRBD2 covers 13 bases. The germline V gene has CDR1 SGHRS and CDR2 YFSETQ. The CDR3 consists of 19 residues. Unmatched junction bases numbered 10, after V lost 4 bases and J lost 0 bases. The CDR3 region is CASSRPMTSGGYSYNEQFF. CDR3 bases: TGCGCCAGCAGCCGACCCATGACTAGCGGGGGGTACTCCTACAATGAGCAGTTCTTC.